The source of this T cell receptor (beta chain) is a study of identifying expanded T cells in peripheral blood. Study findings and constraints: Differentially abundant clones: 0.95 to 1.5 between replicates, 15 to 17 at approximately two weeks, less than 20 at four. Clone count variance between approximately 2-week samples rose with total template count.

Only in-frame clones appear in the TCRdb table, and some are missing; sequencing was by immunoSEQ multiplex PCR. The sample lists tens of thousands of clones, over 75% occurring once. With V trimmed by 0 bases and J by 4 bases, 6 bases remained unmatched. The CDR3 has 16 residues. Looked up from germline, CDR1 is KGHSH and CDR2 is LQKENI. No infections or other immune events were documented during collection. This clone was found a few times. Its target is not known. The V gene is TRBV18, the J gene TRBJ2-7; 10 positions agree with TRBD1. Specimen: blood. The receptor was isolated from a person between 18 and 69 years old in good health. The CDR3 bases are TGTGCCAGCTCACCACCGACCGGGACAGGGGTGTACGAGCAGTACTTC. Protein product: CASSPPTGTGVYEQYF. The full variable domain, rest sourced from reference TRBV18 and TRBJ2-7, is NAGVMQNPRHLVRRRGQEARLRCSPMKGHSHVYWYRQLPEEGLKFMVYLQKENIIDESGMPKERFSAEFPKEGPSILRIQQVVRGDSAAYFCASSPPTGTGVYEQYFGPGTRLTVT.